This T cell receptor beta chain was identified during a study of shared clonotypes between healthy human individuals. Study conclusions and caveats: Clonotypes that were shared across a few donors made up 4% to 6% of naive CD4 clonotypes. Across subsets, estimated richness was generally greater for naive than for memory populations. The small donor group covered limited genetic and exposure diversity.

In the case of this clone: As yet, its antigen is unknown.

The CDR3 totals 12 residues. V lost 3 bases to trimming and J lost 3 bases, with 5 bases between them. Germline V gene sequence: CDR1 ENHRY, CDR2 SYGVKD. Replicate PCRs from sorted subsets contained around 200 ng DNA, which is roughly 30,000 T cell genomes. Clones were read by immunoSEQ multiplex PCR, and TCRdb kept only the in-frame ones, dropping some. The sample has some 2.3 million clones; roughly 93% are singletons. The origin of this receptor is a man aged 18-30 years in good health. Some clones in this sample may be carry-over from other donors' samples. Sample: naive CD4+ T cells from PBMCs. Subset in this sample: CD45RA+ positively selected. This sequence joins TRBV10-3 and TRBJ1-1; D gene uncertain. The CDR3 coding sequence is TGTGCCATCAGTGATGAGTACACTGAAGCTTTCTTT. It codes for CAISDEYTEAFF.